In its sample, the clone carrying this T cell receptor beta chain was seen a few times. Its antigen is undetermined. This sample was included in a study of shared clonotypes between healthy human individuals. The germline V gene has CDR1 SGHAT and CDR2 FQNNGV. V was clipped by 4 bases and J by 7 bases, with 8 bases between them. CDR3 length equals 11 residues. Study-wide points: Non-shared clonotypes displayed generation probabilities falling below those of clonotypes present in all four donors.

In the naive CD8 group, cells lacked CD45RO and were positively selected for CCR7, so terminally differentiated effector memory CD45RA+ cells were left out. 200 to 250 ng DNA, tens of thousands of T cell genomes, went into each sorted-subset replicate PCR. Using immunoSEQ multiplex PCR, the repertoire was profiled, and TCRdb retains in-frame clones only, with some absent. The table shows hundreds of thousands of clones, with about 91% occurring only once. This clonotype was sampled from a young man in good health. This rearrangement joins TRBV11-2 to TRBJ2-7, with D unresolved. Sequenced material: naive CD8+ T cells sorted from blood. The CDR3 DNA is TGTGCCAGCAGCTCCCACGAAGAGCAGTACTTC. Translation: CASSSHEEQYF.